These 21 T cell receptor beta chains were all obtained from the same sample, sequenced in a study of Graves' ophthalmopathy and Graves' hyperthyroidism. Investigators amplified TCR beta CDR3 regions from RNA transcripts. Investigators did first-round RT-PCR with HTBI primers, then second-round multiplex PCR. TCRdb ran MiXCR on the multiplex PCR reads and lists one entry per CDR3 protein. The data show about 660,000 distinct CDR3 sequences, about 40% seen once. Input material: peripheral blood. These TCRs come from an adult man with Graves' ophthalmopathy.

This clonotype was observed a handful of times. The CDR3 DNA is TGCGCCAGCAGCCAACGCGGACAGCCTTTACCTCATGGCTACACCTTC. It encodes CASSQRGQPLPHGYTF. This chain joins TRBV4-1 and TRBJ1-2, with D perhaps TRBD1 (6 bases). The CDR3 extends over 16 amino acids. Germline V CDR1 and CDR2: MGHRA, YSYEKL. Trimming removed 2 bases at V and 6 bases at J, with 19 bases between.

To note about this clonotype: Without the conserved terminal phenylalanine or tryptophan, this CDR3 likely stems from a read error. Because the CDR3's place on the DNA is in doubt, the DNA is left out and the CDR3 is given as listed by TCRdb. This rearrangement joins TRBV6-5 to TRBJ2-7; the D call of TRBD2 is as the table states it, not checked on the DNA. The germline V gene has CDR1 MNHEY and CDR2 SVGAGI. The CDR3 has 9 residues if both end residues are counted. The CDR3 is CASTQLRLA.

Ten or more counts support this clonotype. The rearrangement uses TRBV12-3 or TRBV12-4 and TRBJ1-1; D remains unclear. V was clipped by 6 bases and J by 3 bases, with 14 bases between them. The CDR3 contains 14 residues. The CDR3 protein is CASSRERFDTEAFF. DNA of the CDR3: TGTGCCAGCAGCCGCGAAAGGTTTGACACTGAAGCTTTCTTT.

This clonotype was counted a single time. A much bigger clone sits one base away, suggesting this may be a read error. The chain is built from TRBV6-1 and TRBJ1-1; 9 bases are a match to TRBD1. V gave up 11 bases and J gave up 1 base; unmatched junction bases: 5. The CDR3 length is 13 residues. Germline assignment: CDR1 MNHNS and CDR2 SASEGT. Here the CDR3 reads CAVTGGGNTEAFF. The CDR3, as DNA: TGTGCCGTTACAGGGGGCGGGAACACTGAAGCTTTCTTT.

The rearrangement links TRBV7-9 to TRBJ1-1; TRBD1 aligns across 8 bases. This CDR3 is 15 amino acids long. CDR1 is SEHNR, CDR2 FQNEAQ, per germline (reference sequence). The junction had 4 bases not matched to a gene; V was cut back by 2 bases and J by 2 bases. The CDR3 DNA follows: TGTGCCAGCAGCTTACGACAGGGGCACAACACTGAAGCTTTCTTT. This codes for CASSLRQGHNTEAFF.

As concerns this clonotype: Since a much larger clone is just one base distant, this may be a read error. The chain has TRBV7-2 and TRBJ2-5; the D is unclear. Trimming stripped 2 bases from V and 0 bases from J, with 4 bases between. In germline, CDR1 is SGHTA, CDR2 FQGNSA. This CDR3 spans 13 amino acids. The CDR3 DNA reads TGTGCCAGCAGCTTAACAGACCAAGAGACCCAGTACTTC. Translation gives CASSLTDQETQYF.

The V gene is TRBV2, the J gene TRBJ2-2; unclear D gene. This CDR3 region has 16 residues. The V end lost 5 bases, the J end lost 1 base, and 14 bases lay between the germline ends. Germline V gene lookup returns CDR1 SNHLY and CDR2 FYNNEI. For the CDR3, the DNA is TGTGCCAGCAGTTCCCTCCCGACGGTGAACACCGGGGAGCTGTTTTTT. Amino acids: CASSSLPTVNTGELFF.

The chain is built from TRBV25-1 and TRBJ2-3; D might be TRBD1 (6 bases). The CDR3 spans 17 residues. Trimming pared 2 bases from V and 0 bases from J, leaving 15 bases between. CDR1 is MGHDK, CDR2 SYGVNS, per germline. The CDR3 nucleotides read TGTGCCAGCAGTGAAGCCCCAGGGGCGAGAAGCACAGATACGCAGTATTTT. Amino acid sequence: CASSEAPGARSTDTQYF.

The table lists this clonotype with many counts. The chain has TRBV11-3 and TRBJ1-1, with no clear D. V shed 1 base and J shed 6 bases, with 6 bases lying between them. Germline V gene data show CDR1 as SGHNT and CDR2 as YENEEA. CDR3 length: 12 amino acids. The CDR3 region is CASSLGWAEAFF. The CDR3 coding sequence is TGTGCCAGCAGCTTAGGATGGGCTGAAGCTTTCTTT.

The table lists this clonotype with many counts. This rearrangement joins TRBV7-2 to TRBJ1-2; no definite D call. The germline CDR1 and CDR2 sequences are SGHTA and FQGNSA. This CDR3 comprises 14 residues. The V and J ends lost 1 base and 2 bases respectively, with 8 bases between them. The CDR3 region has the DNA TGTGCCAGCAGCTTAGAGCAAGGGAACTATGGCTACACCTTC. Residues: CASSLEQGNYGYTF. Complete variable domain (other parts from reference TRBV7-2 and TRBJ1-2): GAGVSQSPSNKVTEKGKDVELRCDPISGHTALYWYRQSLGQGLEFLIYFQGNSAPDKSGLPSDRFSAERTGGSVSTLTIQRTQQEDSAVYLCASSLEQGNYGYTFGSGTRLTVV.

This clonotype was detected ten times or more. The chain combines TRBV2 with TRBJ1-2, with no clear D. CDR3 size: 10 residues. V was shortened by 8 bases and J by 8 bases, with 9 bases between the two germline ends. Germline V CDR1 and CDR2: SNHLY, FYNNEI. CDR3 region: CASRLRGYTF. The CDR3 DNA is TGTGCCAGCCGGCTAAGGGGCTACACCTTC.

This clonotype was observed at least ten times. The rearrangement links TRBV5-1 to TRBJ2-7, with D perhaps TRBD2 (5 bases). The CDR3 consists of 13 residues. From germline, CDR1 is SGHRS and CDR2 YFSETQ. V was cut by 4 bases and J by 3 bases, with 11 bases left in between. The CDR3 region has the DNA TGCGCCAGCAGCCAAGGACTGAACTACGAGCAGTACTTC. It encodes CASSQGLNYEQYF.

This clonotype was seen many times. The gene calls are TRBV12-3 or TRBV12-4 and TRBJ1-5, with D possibly TRBD1 on 5 matching bases. The germline V and J ends were trimmed by 3 bases and 0 bases, with 12 bases remaining between them. The CDR3 sequence is 16 residues long. The CDR3 protein is CASSFWGGNSNQPQHF. The CDR3 DNA sequence: TGTGCCAGCAGTTTTTGGGGCGGAAATAGCAATCAGCCCCAGCATTTT.

Details on this clonotype: A much larger clonotype is one base distant, so this may be a read error. The chain carries TRBV5-1 and TRBJ2-5; 7 bases are a match to TRBD1. The V segment lost 4 bases and the J segment 3 bases; nucleotides outside the gene matches: 6. Per germline, CDR1 SGHRS and CDR2 YFSETQ. The CDR3 consists of 14 residues. The CDR3 coding sequence is TGCGCCAGCAGCCACGAGACAGGGAAAGAGACCCAGTACTTC. This encodes CASSHETGKETQYF.

This clonotype was observed a few times. V usage is TRBV2 and J usage is TRBJ2-7, with TRBD2 matching 7 bases. The CDR3 spans 14 residues. CDR1 is SNHLY, CDR2 FYNNEI, per germline. Losses at the gene ends were 6 bases for V and 3 bases for J; bases not matched to a gene: 8. CDR3 bases: TGTGCCAGCAGGGGGGGGGGAGGTAACTACGAGCAGTACTTC. This codes for CASRGGGGNYEQYF.

CDR3 DNA sequence: TGTGCCATCAGTTCCGGGACAGGGTTGAGCTACGAGCAGTACTTC. Amino acids: CAISSGTGLSYEQYF. The J gene is TRBJ2-7, the V gene TRBV10-3, with 9 bases fitting TRBD1. The CDR3 covers 15 residues. Trimming removed 5 bases from V and 3 bases from J; junction bases left unmatched: 8. Germline lookup yields CDR1 ENHRY and CDR2 SYGVKD.

This clonotype was seen a single time. A much larger clone lies a single base off, so this may be a read error. V is TRBV7-8 and J is TRBJ2-7; D not resolved. CDR3 length: 15 amino acids. The germline CDR1 and CDR2 sequences are SGHVS and FQNEAQ. CDR3 sequence reads: CASSIDANRPYEQCF. The CDR3 bases are TGTGCCAGTAGTATAGATGCAAACAGACCCTACGAGCAGTGCTTC. The entire variable domain, with the rest obtained from reference TRBV7-8 and TRBJ2-7, is as follows: GAGVSQSPRYKVAKRGQDVALRCDPISGHVSLFWYQQALGQGPEFLTYFQNEAQLDKSGLPSDRFFAERPEGSVSTLKIQRTQQEDSAVYLCASSIDANRPYEQCFGPGTRLTVT.

The V call is TRBV11-1, the J call TRBJ1-2, with 11 nucleotides matching TRBD1. CDR1 is SGHAT and CDR2 is FQDESV in the germline V gene (reference sequence). The CDR3 contains 14 residues. With V trimmed by 8 bases and J by 6 bases, 8 bases remained unmatched. CDR3 sequence reads: CASFPGQGVNGYTF. DNA for the CDR3: TGTGCCAGCTTCCCGGGACAGGGGGTTAATGGCTACACCTTC.

The chain has TRBV20-1 and TRBJ2-5; the D gene is possibly TRBD1 (6 bases). With the DNA end fitting TRBJ2-1 better, the J assignment may be wrong. Germline CDR1 and CDR2: DFQATT and SNEGSKA (reference sequence). This CDR3 has 12 residues. The DNA of the CDR3 is TGCAGTGCTAGATCAGGGGCCCATGAGCAGTTCTTC. This encodes CSARSGAHEQFF.

In this sample, this clonotype turned up many times. The V call is TRBV24-1, the J call TRBJ1-5; 7 positions match TRBD1. The CDR3 has 14 residues. The trim removed 3 bases at V and 6 bases at J, leaving 4 bases unmatched. Germline loops: CDR1 KGHDR, CDR2 SFDVKD. The CDR3 region has the DNA TGTGCCACCAGTGATATGACAGGGAGTCAGCCCCAGCATTTT. It specifies CATSDMTGSQPQHF.

There are many counts of this clonotype. This chain joins TRBV2 and TRBJ2-5; D is possibly TRBD2 (6 bases). Between the trimmed V and J ends, which lost 5 bases and 5 bases, there was a span of 15 bases. Per germline, CDR1 SNHLY and CDR2 FYNNEI. This CDR3 spans 14 amino acids. CDR3 in DNA: TGTGCCAGCAGTCCCTCCCGCCGGGGGGAGACCCAGTACTTC. Its translation is CASSPSRRGETQYF. The full variable domain, completed using reference TRBV2 and TRBJ2-5, is EPEVTQTPSHQVTQMGQEVILRCVPISNHLYFYWYRQILGQKVEFLVSFYNNEISEKSEIFDDQFSVERPDGSNFTLKIRSTKLEDSAMYFCASSPSRRGETQYFGPGTRLLVL.